This is a list of T cell receptor beta chains from one sample in a study of lymphopenia after photon versus proton radiotherapy. The protocol was immunoSEQ multiplex PCR, while the TCRdb copy is restricted to in-frame clones and leaves out a portion. The sample records about 83,000 clones, around 83% being singletons. The sample here was peripheral blood, taken from a patient treated with proton-based radiotherapy. The receptor source for this set is a man aged 60 to 69 with pancreatic cancer. Each CDR3 is given with its conserved first and last residue.

TRBV2 CANLGRNRGQTNTEAFF
TRBV28 CASTPPPTRTSGISF
TRBV7-9 CASSGRRRTSGLYNEQFF
TRBV27 CASSLLGAGELFF
TRBV11-3 CASSLLWGASGANVLTF
TRBV2 CASRFRDLNTEAFF
TRBV7-9 CASSPHGQLMNTEAFF
TRBV6-1 CASSEFQAGGVDEQFF
TRBV30 CAWGSLSEQYF
TRBV11-2 CASGRDRIYEQYF
TRBV19 CASNSQGLMNEQFF
TRBV5-4 CASSYGTGNGYTF
TRBV6-5 CASSYGSGGSDEQFF
TRBV28 CASLTPGRYNEQFF
TRBV19 CASSIKGPRLTDTQYF
TRBV18 CASSPLAQGFQETQYF
TRBV6-5 CASSYSGTSEQYF
TRBV7-7 CASSLVSGSTETQYF
TRBV5-5 CASSFKSGADPYEQYF
TRBV30 CAWSPFQGIGYGYTF
TRBV5-1 CASSLGPSSEQTYEQYF
TRBV30 CAWSVFSQYQETQYF
TRBV4-2 CASSQGGIVSGRSTGELFF
TRBV11-2 CASSLSDTQYF
TRBV6-5 CASSYGLAQSYEQYF
TRBV5-1 CASSPSGRTEAFF
TRBV30 CAWSKRFQLGKSGRVYNEQFF
TRBV9 CASSVMEASDTQYF
TRBV7-3 CASTDHCRFSYEQYF
TRBV7-2 CASSARQGRGGYTF
TRBV28 CASRGPGHYNYGYTF
TRBV6-1 CASSSGQFYEQYF
TRBV9 CASSVRPGPGVSGELFF
TRBV6-1 CASSVSWSTDTQYF
TRBV5-1 CASSLASGSSPSPFTDTQYF
TRBV30 CAWTIGGTVSNQPQHF
TRBV5-1 CASSLGQGALRVYEQYF
TRBV28 CASSSPGLGAVNEQFF
TRBV5-4 CASSLGASSSEQYF
TRBV19 CASSIPGRGETQYF
TRBV11-1 CASSEETGLDTQYF
TRBV28 CASSIYGGLADSSYEQYF
TRBV5-6 CASSLLSSGNQETQYF
TRBV23-1 CASRLGTSGSYEQYF
TRBV7-6 CASSLVTASTDTQYF
TRBV28 CASSPSGNYNEQFF
TRBV19 CASNQGRFDGYTF
TRBV28 CASSLPSGHSYEQYF
TRBV5-8 CASSPWVGSRDGYTF
TRBV19 CASNQGRGANVLTF
TRBV2 CASRSGVIETQYF
TRBV28 CASSLLFSGTSRQETQYF
TRBV2 CASSAGTVNTEAFF
TRBV2 CASSADRGGDEQYF